The 15 T cell receptor beta chains listed next were all sequenced from one sample in a study of shared clonotypes between healthy human individuals. The assay was immunoSEQ multiplex PCR, and TCRdb's table has in-frame clones only and misses some. This table has some 1.4 million clones, approximately 97% appearing once. Material: naive CD4+ T cells sorted from blood. Stated subset: CD45RA+ positively selected. The source of these receptors is a man aged 30 to 39 in good health.

The rearrangement links TRBV7-9 to TRBJ2-7, with D perhaps being TRBD1 or TRBD2 (5 bases each). V was trimmed by 3 bases and J by 3 bases, leaving 15 bases between them. CDR3 length: 15 amino acids. Per the germline V gene, CDR1 is SEHNR and CDR2 is FQNEAQ (reference sequence). CDR3 amino acids: CASSLGPVDFYEQYF. In nucleotides, the CDR3 is TGTGCCAGCAGCTTGGGACCAGTGGACTTCTACGAGCAGTACTTC.

The chain links TRBV11-2 to TRBJ1-5, with D possibly being TRBD1 (6 bases). Trimming pared 1 base from V and 0 bases from J, leaving 13 bases between. The CDR3 loop spans 17 amino acids. Per the germline V gene, CDR1 is SGHAT and CDR2 is FQNNGV. This chain's CDR3 is CASSLGAGAYSNQPQHF. The CDR3 nucleotides are TGTGCCAGCAGCTTAGGCGCGGGGGCATATAGCAATCAGCCCCAGCATTTT.

The rearrangement joins TRBV2 to TRBJ1-5; the D is unclear. The CDR3 is made up of 16 amino acids. V was pared by 0 bases and J by 2 bases, with 11 bases between. The germline V gene has CDR1 SNHLY and CDR2 FYNNEI. CDR3 sequence: CASSEALRSGNQPQHF. CDR3 bases: TGTGCCAGCAGTGAAGCGCTTCGGAGTGGCAATCAGCCCCAGCATTTT. Variable domain in full (rest from reference TRBV2 and TRBJ1-5): EPEVTQTPSHQVTQMGQEVILRCVPISNHLYFYWYRQILGQKVEFLVSFYNNEISEKSEIFDDQFSVERPDGSNFTLKIRSTKLEDSAMYFCASSEALRSGNQPQHFGDGTRLSIL.

The V and J genes are TRBV5-1 and TRBJ1-5; the match to TRBD1 covers 10 bases. The germline CDR1 and CDR2 sequences are SGHRS and YFSETQ. This CDR3 is 15 amino acids long. The J segment lost 4 bases and the V segment lost 4 bases, leaving 5 bases of the junction unmatched. Written as DNA, the CDR3 is TGCGCCAGCAGCACAGGGACAGGGGATAATCAGCCCCAGCATTTT. Translation gives CASSTGTGDNQPQHF. The entire variable domain, with the rest obtained from reference TRBV5-1 and TRBJ1-5, is as follows: KAGVTQTPRYLIKTRGQQVTLSCSPISGHRSVSWYQQTPGQGLQFLFEYFSETQRNKGNFPGRFSGRQFSNSRSEMNVSTLELGDSALYLCASSTGTGDNQPQHFGDGTRLSIL.

V usage is TRBV9 and J usage is TRBJ2-5, with a possible D match to TRBD2 (6 bases). Trimming left V 5 bases short and J 4 bases short, with 12 bases between. The V gene's germline CDR1 is SGDLS and CDR2 YYNGEE. This CDR3 is 13 amino acids long. The chain's CDR3 is CASSTGVRETQYF. The CDR3 DNA sequence: TGTGCCAGCAGTACGGGAGTTCGAGAGACCCAGTACTTC.

The chain combines TRBV9 with TRBJ2-1; D may be TRBD1 (7 bases). Germline CDR1 SGDLS, CDR2 YYNGEE. Trimming stripped 4 bases from V and 7 bases from J, with 21 bases between. This CDR3 has 16 amino acids. The CDR3 here is CASSSNDRAAGNEQFF. CDR3 sequence (DNA): TGTGCCAGCAGCTCAAACGACAGGGCCGCGGGGAATGAGCAGTTCTTC.

V usage is TRBV5-5 and J usage is TRBJ2-7; D is possibly TRBD1 (7 bases). The CDR3 runs to 14 residues. Germline values: CDR1 SGHKS, CDR2 YYEKEE (reference sequence). V gave up 4 bases and J gave up 2 bases, with 13 bases separating them. CDR3 sequence reads: CASSPGDSPYEQYF. CDR3 in DNA: TGTGCCAGCAGCCCGGGGGACAGTCCCTACGAGCAGTACTTC. Supplemented by reference TRBV5-5 and TRBJ2-7, the full variable domain reads DAGVTQSPTHLIKTRGQQVTLRCSPISGHKSVSWYQQVLGQGPQFIFQYYEKEERGRGNFPDRFSARQFPNYSSELNVNALLLGDSALYLCASSPGDSPYEQYFGPGTRLTVT.

The count of this clone is one. The rearrangement links TRBV30 to TRBJ1-4; 10 nucleotides line up with TRBD1. The CDR3 runs 13 residues. V lost 2 bases, J lost 7 bases, and 1 base stayed unmatched. The germline gives CDR1 GTSNPN, CDR2 SVGIG (reference sequence). The CDR3 spells CAWSRDRGEKLFF. CDR3 sequence (DNA): TGTGCCTGGAGTCGGGACAGGGGTGAAAAACTGTTTTTT. Full variable domain (remainder filled in from reference TRBV30 and TRBJ1-4): SQTIHQWPATLVQPVGSPLSLECTVEGTSNPNLYWYRQAAGRGLQLLFYSVGIGQISSEVPQNLSASRPQDRQFILSSKKLLLSDSGFYLCAWSRDRGEKLFFGSGTQLSVL.

The CDR3 nucleotides read TGTGCCAGCTCCTCACCAGGGGGGAAGTTCTTC. Encoded protein: CASSSPGGKFF. The rearrangement links TRBV28 to TRBJ2-1; tentative D call: TRBD1 (7 bases). This CDR3 spans 11 amino acids. V shed 8 bases and J shed 14 bases, with 16 bases lying between them. Germline V gene data show CDR1 as MDHEN and CDR2 as SYDVKM.

V gene TRBV28 combines with J gene TRBJ1-1; D may be TRBD1 (6 bases). V was clipped by 3 bases and J by 4 bases, with 12 bases between them. The CDR3 totals 14 residues. The V gene's germline CDR1 is MDHEN and CDR2 SYDVKM. Written as DNA, the CDR3 is TGTGCCAGCAGTTTCTCGGGGGCCGGCACTGAAGCTTTCTTT. Residues: CASSFSGAGTEAFF.

The V gene is TRBV5-4, the J gene TRBJ2-1; TRBD2 might be the D (5 bases). In germline, CDR1 is SGHNT, CDR2 YYREEE (reference sequence). The length of the CDR3 is 15 residues. Trimming stripped 3 bases from V and 2 bases from J, with 12 bases between. This CDR3 reads CASSSYLAPYNEQFF. For the CDR3, the DNA is TGTGCCAGCAGCTCGTACTTAGCGCCCTACAATGAGCAGTTCTTC.

The chain has TRBV7-2 and TRBJ2-1, with D unresolved. CDR1 and CDR2 from the germline V gene are SGHTA and FQGNSA. Trimming took 1 base from V and 5 from J, leaving 12 bases between them. The CDR3 extends over 15 amino acids. CDR3 DNA sequence: TGTGCCAGCAGCTTAGGGCCCCCAGCAAACAATGAGCAGTTCTTC. It is translated as CASSLGPPANNEQFF.

The count of this clone is one. The V gene is TRBV18, the J gene TRBJ2-7; D is ambiguous. Trimming cost V 0 bases and J 7 bases, with 10 bases left between them. Germline CDR1 is KGHSH and CDR2 is LQKENI. The CDR3 extends over 13 amino acids. The CDR3 DNA follows: TGTGCCAGCTCACCACCGCCCCCCACAGAGCAGTACTTC. Protein: CASSPPPPTEQYF.

The V and J genes are TRBV18 and TRBJ2-1; perhaps TRBD2 as D (6 bases). Germline CDR1 and CDR2: KGHSH and LQKENI. Deletions cut 6 bases from V and 8 bases from J, with 23 bases between. This CDR3 is built from 16 residues. CDR3 sequence: CASSPLNSGLGYEQFF. For the CDR3, the DNA is TGTGCCAGCTCCCCTTTGAATAGCGGTTTAGGGTATGAGCAGTTCTTC.

The gene calls are TRBV7-3 and TRBJ2-2, with D possibly TRBD2 on 7 matching bases. Germline loops: CDR1 SGHTA, CDR2 FQGTGA. The CDR3 covers 15 residues. The ends were cut back, 8 bases at V and 5 bases at J, with 18 bases in the middle. The CDR3 protein is CASDRGASGTGELFF. The CDR3 region has the DNA TGTGCCAGCGATAGGGGGGCTAGCGGTACCGGGGAGCTGTTTTTT.